This T cell receptor beta chain was identified during a study of blood T cell repertoires in COVID-19. Only in-frame clones appear in the TCRdb table, and some are missing; sequencing was by immunoSEQ multiplex PCR. The repertoire includes roughly 180,000 clones, more than 80% of them detected once, and just under 8.5% sits in the top ten. CDR3 size: 13 residues. With 3 bases clipped from V and 7 bases from J, the junction kept 0 bases outside the gene matches. The sample taken for sequencing was peripheral blood. The sequence came from a woman aged 55-69 years with acute or convalescent COVID-19. The chain joins TRBV12-3 or TRBV12-4 to TRBJ1-5; 10 positions match TRBD1. CDR3 in amino acids: CASSLTGGQPQHF. The CDR3 DNA is TGTGCCAGCAGTTTGACAGGGGGCCAGCCCCAGCATTTT.